These 31 T cell receptor beta chains came from one sample sequenced in a study of CD8 T cells in ankylosing spondylitis. Overall study results and limits: Ankylosing spondylitis blood seemed to carry a telltale TCR beta motif made of eight highly homologous variants.

These receptors' targets are unknown. TCRdb called the 5' RACE reads again in MiXCR, with one record for every CDR3 protein. The sample has about 330,000 distinct CDR3 sequences; 8% are singletons. The sequencing sample was made of blood, either unsorted or a sorted T cell fraction (not recorded which). Every receptor here comes from a male donor with ankylosing spondylitis.

This chain links TRBV6-2 or TRBV6-3 with TRBJ2-2; 12 bases are shared with TRBD2. J lost 6 bases, V lost 4 bases, and 6 bases had no gene match. The V gene's germline CDR1 is MNHEY and CDR2 SVGEGT. The CDR3 has 16 residues. The chain's CDR3 is CASSSPSGRAAGELFF. CDR3 nucleotides: TGTGCCAGCAGTTCCCCTAGCGGGAGGGCCGCCGGGGAGCTGTTTTTT.

V and J are TRBV11-2 and TRBJ2-3; 7 bases are a match to TRBD1. This CDR3 is built from 14 residues. Trimming took 3 bases from V and 3 from J; bases not matched to a gene: 3. The germline V gene encodes CDR1 SGHAT and CDR2 FQNNGV. CDR3 DNA: TGTGCCAGCAGCTTTACAGGGGAGACAGATACGCAGTATTTT. Amino acids: CASSFTGETDTQYF. Together with reference TRBV11-2 and TRBJ2-3, the CDR3 gives the full variable domain: EAGVAQSPRYKIIEKRQSVAFWCNPISGHATLYWYQQILGQGPKLLIQFQNNGVVDDSQLPKDRFSAERLKGVDSTLKIQPAKLEDSAVYLCASSFTGETDTQYFGPGTRLTVL.

This clonotype occurred a few times. The gene calls are TRBV18 and TRBJ2-1, with 9 positions matching TRBD2. The CDR3 length is 16 residues. The junction had 10 bases not matched to a gene; V was cut back by 1 base and J by 9 bases. The V gene's germline CDR1 is KGHSH and CDR2 LQKENI. CDR3 sequence (DNA): TGTGCCAGCTCACCACTTATAATAGCGGGAGTAGGTGAGCAGTTCTTC. Translation: CASSPLIIAGVGEQFF.

As regards this clonotype: One junction end does not reproduce the germline sequence, and a read error may be involved. This chain uses TRBV7-9 with TRBJ2-1; 12 positions agree with TRBD1. Germline CDR1 reads SEHNR; CDR2 reads FQNEAQ (reference sequence). The CDR3 extends over 14 amino acids. CDR3 in amino acids: CASSTGQGAWQAVF. The CDR3 DNA is TGTGCCAGCAGCACGGGACAGGGGGCATGGCAGGCTGTCTTC.

The chain uses TRBV7-6 and TRBJ2-3, with a weak D call TRBD1 (6 bases). The germline V gene has CDR1 SGHVS and CDR2 FNYEAQ. The CDR3 is 14 residues long. The V end was cut by 5 bases, the J end by 4 bases, with 13 bases between. In DNA, the CDR3 is TGTGCCAGCAGCGACAACAGGGCCTCAGATACGCAGTATTTT. The encoded protein is CASSDNRASDTQYF. Full variable domain (missing parts from reference TRBV7-6 and TRBJ2-3): GAGVSQSPRYKVTKRGQDVALRCDPISGHVSLYWYRQALGQGPEFLTYFNYEAQQDKSGLPNDRFSAERPEGSISTLTIQRTEQRDSAMYRCASSDNRASDTQYFGPGTRLTVL.

This clonotype turned up a few times. The CDR3 DNA reads TGTGCCAGCAGTTTAGAGGCACGTGGGTTTTTCACAGATACGCAGTATTTT. This codes for CASSLEARGFFTDTQYF. The V and J genes are TRBV28 and TRBJ2-3; D remains unclear. The V end was cut by 2 bases, the J end by 2 bases, with 17 bases between. The CDR3 loop spans 17 amino acids. Per the germline V gene, CDR1 is MDHEN and CDR2 is SYDVKM.

This clonotype was picked up many times. The rearrangement joins TRBV20-1 to TRBJ2-2; TRBD2 might be the D (5 bases). Germline V CDR1 and CDR2: DFQATT, SNEGSKA (reference sequence). Trimming left V 2 bases short and J 7 bases short, with 11 bases between. CDR3 length: 13 amino acids. CDR3 in DNA: TGCAGTGCTAGAACCTACACTAGCGGGGAGCTGTTTTTT. It codes for CSARTYTSGELFF.

Ten or more counts support this clonotype. In nucleotides, the CDR3 is TGTGCCAGCAGCATAGGACAGGGGAGCAATAGACTCAATGAGCAGTTCTTC. It yields the protein CASSIGQGSNRLNEQFF. The chain couples TRBV9 to TRBJ2-1; the match to TRBD1 covers 9 bases. Germline V gene lookup returns CDR1 SGDLS and CDR2 YYNGEE. CDR3 length equals 17 residues. After removal of 4 bases from V and 6 bases from J, the junction contained 14 bases not matched to a gene.

This clonotype was recorded many times. The V call is TRBV4-3, the J call TRBJ2-2; TRBD2 might be the D (7 bases). Germline V gene data show CDR1 as LGHNA and CDR2 as YSLEER. This CDR3 spans 13 amino acids. V lost 6 bases and J lost 7, with 12 bases in between. The CDR3 is CASSSRGRGELFF. As DNA, the CDR3 is TGCGCCAGCAGTTCGCGGGGGCGCGGGGAGCTGTTTTTT.

V gene TRBV11-2 combines with J gene TRBJ1-3, with TRBD1 matching over 7 bases. The CDR3 totals 15 residues. Germline lookup yields CDR1 SGHAT and CDR2 FQNNGV. The junction had 4 bases not matched to a gene; V was cut back by 1 base and J by 4 bases. CDR3 coding DNA: TGTGCCAGCAGCTTAGTACAGGGGTCCGGAAACACCATATATTTT. Translating it yields CASSLVQGSGNTIYF.

The V call is TRBV25-1, the J call TRBJ2-1; tentative D call: TRBD2 (5 bases). From germline, CDR1 is MGHDK and CDR2 SYGVNS. V was clipped by 9 bases and J by 12 bases, with 24 bases between them. CDR3 length: 14 residues. CDR3 loop: CASIGRVPGSGQFF. DNA of the CDR3: TGTGCCAGTATCGGGCGGGTCCCCGGAAGTGGGCAGTTCTTC.

This clonotype was seen only a few times. The genes are TRBV9 and TRBJ2-5; D perhaps matches TRBD2 (5 bases). This CDR3 has 14 amino acids. Germline CDR1 reads SGDLS; CDR2 reads YYNGEE. V gave up 0 bases and J gave up 1 base, with 7 bases separating them. This CDR3 is CASSVGEGQETQYF. CDR3 nucleotides: TGTGCCAGCAGCGTAGGTGAGGGCCAAGAGACCCAGTACTTC.

This clonotype was counted ten times or more. V usage is TRBV7-6 and J usage is TRBJ1-1; D is unclear. The CDR3 extends over 13 amino acids. V lost 5 bases to trimming and J lost 0 bases, with 7 bases between them. Germline V lookup: CDR1 SGHVS, CDR2 FNYEAQ. The DNA for the CDR3 is TGTGCCAGCAGCATTAACATGAACACTGAAGCTTTCTTT. Translating it yields CASSINMNTEAFF.

This clonotype was seen more than once but under ten times. This chain joins TRBV10-2 and TRBJ2-1, with 8 bases fitting TRBD1. Trimming removed 7 bases from V and 7 bases from J; junction bases left unmatched: 6. Germline V gene lookup returns CDR1 WSHSY and CDR2 SAAADI. This CDR3 is built from 13 residues. CDR3 region: CASIQGAGNEQFF. The CDR3 nucleotides are TGCGCCAGCATCCAGGGGGCTGGAAATGAGCAGTTCTTC.

Here the CDR3 reads CASSLRTIYNEQFF. The DNA for the CDR3 is TGTGCCAGCAGTTTACGGACTATATACAATGAGCAGTTCTTC. This chain joins TRBV27 and TRBJ2-1, with D maybe TRBD2 (6 bases). Germline assignment: CDR1 MNHEY and CDR2 SMNVEV (reference sequence). Between the trimmed V and J ends, which lost 2 bases and 4 bases, there was a span of 9 bases. The CDR3 is made up of 14 amino acids.

This clonotype was detected only once. The V gene is TRBV10-3, the J gene TRBJ2-6; possibly TRBD1 for D (6 bases). Germline V lookup: CDR1 ENHRY, CDR2 SYGVKD. The CDR3 is 16 residues long. With 6 bases removed from V and 2 bases from J, the gap between germline ends came to 14 bases. Written as DNA, the CDR3 is TGTGCCATCAGCTTAGACAGGTCGGCTGGGGCCAACGTCCTGACTTTC. Its protein product is CAISLDRSAGANVLTF.

This clonotype has a handful of counts. V is TRBV5-1 and J is TRBJ2-5; D is possibly TRBD1 (6 bases). The CDR3 has 13 residues. In germline, CDR1 is SGHRS, CDR2 YFSETQ. V dropped 2 bases and J dropped 5 bases, with 10 bases sitting between them. The DNA of the CDR3 is TGCGCCAGCAGCTTAACAGGGTGGGAGACCCAGTACTTC. Protein product: CASSLTGWETQYF.

This clonotype was detected many times. This chain connects TRBV5-1 to TRBJ2-7; perhaps D is TRBD1 or TRBD2 (5 bases each). Trimming removed 0 bases at V and 3 bases at J, with 13 bases between. Germline V gene sequence: CDR1 SGHRS, CDR2 YFSETQ. This CDR3 has 15 amino acids. Here the CDR3 DNA reads TGCGCCAGCAGCTTGGAGGTGGGACCGAGCTACGAGCAGTACTTC. The encoded protein is CASSLEVGPSYEQYF.

This clonotype occurred a few times. This chain links TRBV7-9 with TRBJ2-7; 12 positions agree with TRBD2. Germline CDR1 and CDR2: SEHNR and FQNEAQ (reference sequence). This CDR3 has 14 amino acids. V gave up 5 bases and J gave up 7 bases; unmatched junction bases: 6. Here the CDR3 reads CASSPRLAGAEQYF. DNA of the CDR3: TGTGCCAGCAGCCCGCGACTAGCGGGAGCTGAGCAGTACTTC.

This chain joins TRBV21-1 and TRBJ2-7; the tabulated D call, TRBD2, remains unverified against the DNA. TRBV21-1 corresponds to a pseudogene. The length of the CDR3 is 17 residues. The CDR3 spells CASSKDVSASGSYEQYF. Here the CDR3 DNA reads TGTGCCAGCAGCAAAGATGTGTCGGCTAGCGGATCCTACGAGCAGTACTTC.

The V and J genes are TRBV2 and TRBJ1-4, with a tentative D call TRBD1 (6 bases). The CDR3 has 15 amino acids. Trimming took off 5 bases at V and 3 bases at J, with 13 bases between the two ends. Germline assignment: CDR1 SNHLY and CDR2 FYNNEI. This CDR3 is CASSRDRQANEKLFF. In nucleotides, the CDR3 is TGTGCCAGCAGTCGCGACAGGCAGGCTAATGAAAAACTGTTTTTT.

This clonotype was seen a few times. The genes are TRBV4-1 and TRBJ2-5, with D possibly TRBD1 on 6 matching bases. Germline loops: CDR1 MGHRA, CDR2 YSYEKL. The CDR3 runs 15 residues. The V gene lost 0 bases and the J gene lost 5 bases, with 13 bases spanning the gap. The CDR3 sequence is CASSQDRGALETQYF. For the CDR3, the DNA is TGCGCCAGCAGCCAAGACAGGGGTGCGTTGGAGACCCAGTACTTC.

This clonotype was observed a handful of times. The chain uses TRBV6-1 and TRBJ2-7; perhaps TRBD1 as D (5 bases). This CDR3 has 14 amino acids. Germline V gene data show CDR1 as MNHNS and CDR2 as SASEGT. V was clipped by 4 bases and J by 1 base, with 11 bases between them. In nucleotides, the CDR3 is TGTGCCAGCAGTGGACAGAGTTCTTCCTACGAGCAGTACTTC. This gives the protein CASSGQSSSYEQYF.

The V call is TRBV4-1, the J call TRBJ1-5; D unresolved. The germline V gene encodes CDR1 MGHRA and CDR2 YSYEKL. The ends were cut back, 1 base at V and 7 bases at J, with 11 bases in the middle. There are 14 residues in the CDR3. CDR3 loop: CASSQVGGKQPQHF. CDR3 nucleotide sequence: TGCGCCAGCAGCCAAGTGGGAGGGAAGCAGCCCCAGCATTTT.

This clonotype was observed many times. The chain has TRBV29-1 and TRBJ2-1; 14 positions agree with TRBD2. The germline V gene has CDR1 SQVTM and CDR2 ANQGSEA. The CDR3 sequence is 14 residues long. V was clipped by 6 bases and J by 8 bases; unmatched bases: 6. The CDR3 loop reads CSVGTSGSWYEQFF. The DNA of the CDR3 is TGCAGCGTCGGGACTAGCGGGAGCTGGTATGAGCAGTTCTTC.

This clonotype was recorded a few times. The chain uses TRBV12-3 or TRBV12-4 and TRBJ2-1; 14 bases map to TRBD2. J lost 8 bases, V lost 6 bases, and 6 bases had no gene match. The CDR3 contains 15 residues. Written as DNA, the CDR3 is TGTGCCAGCAGAACGGGACTAGCGGGAGCATATGAGCAGTTCTTC. Protein product: CASRTGLAGAYEQFF.

The V gene is TRBV7-9, the J gene TRBJ2-7; no clear D gene. Germline V gene sequence: CDR1 SEHNR, CDR2 FQNEAQ (reference sequence). V lost 7 bases and J 12 bases, leaving 22 bases between the germline ends. The CDR3 sequence is 13 residues long. The CDR3 bases are TGTGCCAGCACCTTCCCTGACGGTATCGGTTTGTACTTC. This codes for CASTFPDGIGLYF.

This clonotype was detected a few times. This chain joins TRBV9 and TRBJ2-3; D is unclear. The CDR3 loop spans 14 amino acids. Germline CDR1 SGDLS, CDR2 YYNGEE. V lost 3 bases, J lost 7 bases, and 15 bases lay in between. The CDR3 coding sequence is TGTGCCAGCAGCGCCCTGTCGGAACGGAATACGCAGTATTTT. This sequence encodes CASSALSERNTQYF. The full variable domain, completed using reference TRBV9 and TRBJ2-3, is DSGVTQTPKHLITATGQRVTLRCSPRSGDLSVYWYQQSLDQGLQFLIQYYNGEERAKGNILERFSAQQFPDLHSELNLSSLELGDSALYFCASSALSERNTQYFGPGTRLTVL.

This rearrangement joins TRBV20-1 to TRBJ2-1, with 7 nucleotides matching TRBD2. The J segment lost 5 bases and the V segment lost 4 bases, leaving 5 bases of the junction unmatched. CDR3 length equals 13 residues. Germline-derived CDR1 and CDR2 are DFQATT and SNEGSKA (reference sequence). The CDR3 loop reads CSAIGAGDNEQFF. The CDR3, as DNA: TGCAGTGCTATTGGTGCGGGGGACAATGAGCAGTTCTTC.

This chain uses TRBV27 with TRBJ2-1, with TRBD2 identical over 14 bases. CDR1 and CDR2 from the germline V gene are MNHEY and SMNVEV (reference sequence). V gave up 5 bases and J gave up 9 bases; unmatched junction bases: 15. This CDR3 region has 18 residues. The CDR3: CASSPHSLGTSGSLEQFF. Here the CDR3 DNA reads TGTGCCAGCAGTCCACACTCTCTTGGGACTAGCGGGAGTCTTGAGCAGTTCTTC.

Only a few counts were recorded for this clonotype. The chain carries TRBV2 and TRBJ2-5; D is unresolved. The CDR3 is 15 amino acids. Germline V gene lookup returns CDR1 SNHLY and CDR2 FYNNEI. The V end was cut by 3 bases, the J end by 1 base, with 12 bases between. The CDR3 sequence: CASSERRASQETQYF. In nucleotides, the CDR3 is TGTGCCAGCAGTGAGAGACGGGCGAGCCAAGAGACCCAGTACTTC.